This paragraph covers one TCR beta chain sequence. The antigen is not known. The V gene's germline CDR1 is SGHKS and CDR2 YYEKEE (reference sequence). This CDR3 is built from 14 residues. V lost 0 bases, J lost 4 bases, and 2 bases stayed unmatched. The PCR was carried out with 60 Vbeta primers and 13 Jbeta primers. Generated by immunoSEQ multiplex PCR, the TCRdb table keeps only in-frame clones and is missing some. The top ten hold roughly 1.3% of the sample, which has about 160,000 clones, approximately 80% seen once. The sample is drawn from a study of cytomegalovirus exposure and HLA in healthy donors. Whole-study results and caveats: The study found most TCR sequences rare, yet found some public TCRs in many donors.

The sequenced sample was PBMCs. This chain uses TRBV5-5 with TRBJ1-2, with 8 bases matching TRBD1. The source is a woman aged 45 to 65 in good health and CMV-seronegative. The CDR3 sequence: CASSLAGGGYGYTF. The CDR3 nucleotides are TGTGCCAGCAGCTTGGCAGGGGGCGGCTATGGCTACACCTTC.